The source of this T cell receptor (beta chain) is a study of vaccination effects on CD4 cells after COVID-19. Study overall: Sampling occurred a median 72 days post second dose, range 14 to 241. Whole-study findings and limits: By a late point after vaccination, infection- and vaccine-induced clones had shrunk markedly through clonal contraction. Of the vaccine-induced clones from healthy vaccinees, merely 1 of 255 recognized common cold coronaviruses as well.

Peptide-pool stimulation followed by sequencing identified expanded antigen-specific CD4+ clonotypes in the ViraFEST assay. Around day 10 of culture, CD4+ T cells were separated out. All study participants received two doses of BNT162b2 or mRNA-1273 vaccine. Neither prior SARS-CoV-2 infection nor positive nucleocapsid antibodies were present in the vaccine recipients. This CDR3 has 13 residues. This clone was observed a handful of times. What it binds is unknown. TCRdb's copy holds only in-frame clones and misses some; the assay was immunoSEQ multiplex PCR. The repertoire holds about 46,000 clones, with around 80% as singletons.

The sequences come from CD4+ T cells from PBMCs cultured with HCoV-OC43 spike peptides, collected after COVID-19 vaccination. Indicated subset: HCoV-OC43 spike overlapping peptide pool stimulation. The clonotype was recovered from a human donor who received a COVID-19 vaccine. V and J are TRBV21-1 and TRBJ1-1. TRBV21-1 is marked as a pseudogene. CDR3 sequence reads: CASRKGGTTEAFF. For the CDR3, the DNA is TGTGCCAGCAGGAAGGGAGGGACCACTGAAGCTTTCTTT.